Each of the 13 T cell receptor beta chains below was sequenced from the same sample in a study of blood T cells in healthy people across ages (dated by TCRdb to the mid-2010s). Libraries were made using 5' RACE. The sequencer was an Illumina HiSeq 2500. A second 7 to 11 cycle PCR used a sample-barcoded 5' primer and a J-beta primer mix. Using fastp at Q25 and MiXCR, TCRdb reprocessed the public reads and kept productive beta chains. Each entry merges the rows of one CDR3 protein and shows their most common DNA and genes. Present in this sample are some 1.5 million distinct CDR3 sequences, approximately 43% of which were seen just once. About 3.8% of the sample goes to the ten largest clones. The sample comprised blood. The source is a woman in her late teens or twenties in good health.

The genes are TRBV2 and TRBJ2-1; tentatively, D is TRBD2 (6 bases). The CDR3 consists of 15 residues. V dropped 6 bases and J dropped 4 bases, with 16 bases sitting between them. CDR1 is SNHLY and CDR2 is FYNNEI in the germline V gene. CDR3 coding DNA: TGTGCCAGCAGCCGGGAGCCCACCCTTTACAATGAGCAGTTCTTC. This sequence encodes CASSREPTLYNEQFF.

The chain uses TRBV9 and TRBJ2-7, with 10 bases aligning to TRBD1. V trimming: 2 bases; J trimming: 3 bases; junction bases outside the gene matches: 5. Germline V gene data show CDR1 as SGDLS and CDR2 as YYNGEE. The CDR3 contains 15 residues. CDR3 residues: CASSVSGQGGYEQYF. The CDR3 bases are TGTGCCAGCAGCGTCTCCGGACAGGGGGGCTACGAGCAGTACTTC.

This chain uses TRBV7-3 with TRBJ2-4; the D is unclear. This CDR3 has 15 amino acids. CDR1 and CDR2 (germline): SGHTA, FQGTGA. V was shortened by 2 bases and J by 0 bases, with 8 bases between the two germline ends. The CDR3 bases are TGTGCCAGCAGCTTATCGAGCAGAGCCAAAAACATTCAGTACTTC. Its translation is CASSLSSRAKNIQYF.

V and J are TRBV7-3 and TRBJ1-2; no firm D call. Germline CDR1 and CDR2: SGHTA and FQGTGA. This CDR3 region has 13 residues. V dropped 1 base and J dropped 7 bases, with 10 bases sitting between them. CDR3 in amino acids: CASSLNGFGGYTF. DNA for the CDR3: TGTGCCAGCAGCTTAAATGGGTTTGGTGGCTACACCTTC.

This clonotype has more than one count but fewer than ten. This chain uses TRBV5-1 with TRBJ2-1; D gene unclear. From germline, CDR1 is SGHRS and CDR2 YFSETQ. The germline V and J ends were trimmed by 4 bases and 6 bases, with 17 bases remaining between them. This CDR3 is 15 amino acids long. The CDR3 protein is CASSLERTGVNEQFF. The CDR3 DNA reads as TGCGCCAGCAGCCTCGAACGCACGGGTGTCAATGAGCAGTTCTTC.

This clonotype has just a few counts. The chain joins TRBV5-1 to TRBJ1-2; D gene uncertain. Between the trimmed V and J ends, which lost 0 bases and 4 bases, there was a span of 16 bases. The CDR3 covers 16 residues. Germline loops: CDR1 SGHRS, CDR2 YFSETQ. The CDR3 region has the DNA TGCGCCAGCAGCTTGGACCTAGGTGGCGGGATCTATGGCTACACCTTC. This sequence encodes CASSLDLGGGIYGYTF.

This clonotype has a handful of counts. This rearrangement joins TRBV20-1 to TRBJ2-5; TRBD2 matches 12 bases. The J call may be wrong; the DNA end is better matched by TRBJ2-7. The CDR3 is 14 amino acids. Per the germline V gene, CDR1 is DFQATT and CDR2 is SNEGSKA (reference sequence). CDR3 sequence: CSARTSGRSDEQYF. In nucleotides, the CDR3 is TGCAGTGCTAGAACTAGCGGGAGGAGCGACGAGCAGTACTTC.

The chain links TRBV9 to TRBJ2-5; D remains unclear. Trimming removed 4 bases at V and 5 bases at J, with 18 bases between. CDR3 length equals 15 residues. Germline V gene data show CDR1 as SGDLS and CDR2 as YYNGEE. DNA for the CDR3: TGTGCCAGCAGCCCAGGCCTAGAGGATGGGGAGACCCAGTACTTC. It encodes CASSPGLEDGETQYF. Variable domain in full (rest from reference TRBV9 and TRBJ2-5): DSGVTQTPKHLITATGQRVTLRCSPRSGDLSVYWYQQSLDQGLQFLIQYYNGEERAKGNILERFSAQQFPDLHSELNLSSLELGDSALYFCASSPGLEDGETQYFGPGTRLLVL.

This chain links TRBV20-1 with TRBJ2-3; the D gene is possibly TRBD2 (5 bases). Trimming cost V 2 bases and J 8 bases, with 17 bases left between them. Germline CDR1 DFQATT, CDR2 SNEGSKA (reference sequence). The CDR3 contains 14 residues. The CDR3 region is CSARPGIDTGTQYF. The CDR3 DNA follows: TGCAGTGCTAGACCGGGGATCGATACCGGTACGCAGTATTTT.

The rearrangement uses TRBV12-3 or TRBV12-4 and TRBJ2-5; possibly TRBD1 for D (6 bases). Gene TRBJ2-7 matches the end of the DNA better, so the J call may be wrong. This CDR3 has 14 amino acids. Written as DNA, the CDR3 is TGTGCCAGCAGGAAAAGACAGGACCGATACGAGCAGTACTTC. As protein: CASRKRQDRYEQYF.

This clonotype has only a few counts. V gene TRBV5-1 combines with J gene TRBJ2-1; 7 bases agree with TRBD2. The CDR3 is made up of 14 amino acids. CDR1 and CDR2 from the germline V gene are SGHRS and YFSETQ. V was clipped by 4 bases and J by 9 bases; unmatched bases: 10. CDR3 region: CASSPPGGHAEQFF. CDR3 nucleotide sequence: TGCGCCAGCAGCCCACCGGGGGGTCATGCTGAGCAGTTCTTC. The full variable domain, with the rest looked up from reference TRBV5-1 and TRBJ2-1, is KAGVTQTPRYLIKTRGQQVTLSCSPISGHRSVSWYQQTPGQGLQFLFEYFSETQRNKGNFPGRFSGRQFSNSRSEMNVSTLELGDSALYLCASSPPGGHAEQFFGPGTRLTVL.

This clonotype was seen a handful of times. V gene TRBV27 combines with J gene TRBJ2-7, with D possibly TRBD1 on 5 matching bases. V was trimmed by 0 bases and J by 3 bases, leaving 21 bases between them. In germline, CDR1 is MNHEY, CDR2 SMNVEV (reference sequence). The CDR3 has 18 residues. The CDR3: CASSLSPSGRVTLYEQYF. The CDR3 region has the DNA TGTGCCAGCAGTTTATCCCCCTCGGGCAGGGTCACACTCTACGAGCAGTACTTC.

V gene TRBV6-2 or TRBV6-3 combines with J gene TRBJ2-1, with 9 bases that match TRBD1. There are 13 residues in the CDR3. With 7 bases clipped from V and 7 bases from J, the junction kept 5 bases outside the gene matches. The germline gives CDR1 MNHEY, CDR2 SVGEGT. For the CDR3, the DNA is TGTGCCAGCACCGGGACAGGGAATAATGAGCAGTTCTTC. As protein: CASTGTGNNEQFF.